Reported below is one TCR beta chain. Antigen unknown. The same CDR3 arises from other DNA sequences in this sample as well. The data derive from a study of shared clonotypes between healthy human individuals. About the research overall: A few men and two women, aged 18 to 49, were donors. Study-wide points: Among donors, the sharing of clonotypes was expected to be influenced by sequencing depth. In the sorted subsets, rarefaction showed sequencing was incomplete despite large depth.

In the original workflow: Filtering differed since immunoSEQ provided only junctions, with no quality scores. Sequencing used immunoSEQ multiplex PCR; TCRdb keeps in-frame clones, though not all of them. For V, J and clone size, that table is used; D and trimming come from the DNA. The table has approximately 980,000 clones, 76% seen once. Per the germline V gene, CDR1 is SNHLY and CDR2 is FYNNEI. The CDR3 is 13 residues long. J lost 5 bases, V lost 6 bases, and 0 bases had no gene match. The V and J genes are TRBV2 and TRBJ1-5; 11 bases line up with TRBD1. Sample: memory CD4+ T cells sorted from blood. Subset reported: CD45RA-negative fraction. The sequence came from a man between 18 and 35 years old in good health. The CDR3 DNA follows: TGTGCCAGCAGGGGACAGGGGGATCAGCCCCAGCATTTT. Protein product: CASRGQGDQPQHF.